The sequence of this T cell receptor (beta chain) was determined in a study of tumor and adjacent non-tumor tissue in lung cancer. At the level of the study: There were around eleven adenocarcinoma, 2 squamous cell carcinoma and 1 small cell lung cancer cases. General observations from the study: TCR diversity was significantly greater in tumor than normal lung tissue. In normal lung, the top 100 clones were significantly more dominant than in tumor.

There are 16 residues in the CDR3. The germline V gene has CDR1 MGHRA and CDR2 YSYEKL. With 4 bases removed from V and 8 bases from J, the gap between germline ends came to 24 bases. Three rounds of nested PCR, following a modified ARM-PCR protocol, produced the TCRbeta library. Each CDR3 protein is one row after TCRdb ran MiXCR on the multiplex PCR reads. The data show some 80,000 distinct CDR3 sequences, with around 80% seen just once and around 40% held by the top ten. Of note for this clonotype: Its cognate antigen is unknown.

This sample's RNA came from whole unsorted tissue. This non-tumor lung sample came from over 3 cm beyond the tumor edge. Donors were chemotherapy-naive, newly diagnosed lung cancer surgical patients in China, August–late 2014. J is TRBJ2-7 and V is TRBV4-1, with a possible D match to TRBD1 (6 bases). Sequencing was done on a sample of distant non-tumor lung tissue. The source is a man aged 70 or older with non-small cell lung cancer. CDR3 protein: CASSRTLAREGDKQYF. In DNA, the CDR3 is TGCGCCAGCAGCCGGACATTAGCGCGAGAGGGGGACAAGCAGTACTTC.